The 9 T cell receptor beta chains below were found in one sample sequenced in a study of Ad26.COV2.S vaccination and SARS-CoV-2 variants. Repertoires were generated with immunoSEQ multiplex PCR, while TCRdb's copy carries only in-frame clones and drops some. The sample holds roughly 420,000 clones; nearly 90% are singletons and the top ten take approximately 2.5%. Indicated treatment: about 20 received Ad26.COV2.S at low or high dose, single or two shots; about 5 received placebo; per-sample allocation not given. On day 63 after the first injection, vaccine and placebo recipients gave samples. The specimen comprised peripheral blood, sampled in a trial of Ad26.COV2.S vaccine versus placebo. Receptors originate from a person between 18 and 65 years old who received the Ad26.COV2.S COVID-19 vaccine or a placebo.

The CDR3, as DNA: TGTGCCAGCAGGGAGGTGGGCGAGCAGTACTTC. Translation: CASREVGEQYF. V usage is TRBV2 and J usage is TRBJ2-7, with a tentative D call TRBD2 (5 bases). Germline assignment: CDR1 SNHLY and CDR2 FYNNEI. V lost 6 bases and J 6 bases, leaving 9 bases between the germline ends. The CDR3 loop spans 11 amino acids. The variable domain in full, completed from reference TRBV2 and TRBJ2-7, reads EPEVTQTPSHQVTQMGQEVILRCVPISNHLYFYWYRQILGQKVEFLVSFYNNEISEKSEIFDDQFSVERPDGSNFTLKIRSTKLEDSAMYFCASREVGEQYFGPGTRLTVT.

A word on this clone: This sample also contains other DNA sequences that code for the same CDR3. CDR3 DNA: TGCAGTGCTAGTCTTCAGCTAAACACTGAAGCTTTCTTT. This encodes CSASLQLNTEAFF. The chain carries TRBV20-1 and TRBJ1-1; D is ambiguous. Germline CDR1 is DFQATT and CDR2 is SNEGSKA (reference sequence). CDR3 size: 13 residues. V lost 3 bases and J lost 2, with 10 bases in between.

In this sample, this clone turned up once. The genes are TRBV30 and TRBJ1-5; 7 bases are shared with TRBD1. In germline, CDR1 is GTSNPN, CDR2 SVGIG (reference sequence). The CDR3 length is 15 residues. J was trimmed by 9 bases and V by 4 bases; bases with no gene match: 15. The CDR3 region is CAWNAFGTAMGPQHF. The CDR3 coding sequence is TGTGCCTGGAACGCATTTGGGACAGCAATGGGGCCCCAGCATTTT.

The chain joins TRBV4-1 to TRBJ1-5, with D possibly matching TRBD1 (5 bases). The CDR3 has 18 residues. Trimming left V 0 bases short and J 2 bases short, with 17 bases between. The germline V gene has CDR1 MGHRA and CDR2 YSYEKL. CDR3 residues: CASSQELIRVRGNQPQHF. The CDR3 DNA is TGCGCCAGCAGCCAAGAACTAATCAGGGTAAGGGGCAATCAGCCCCAGCATTTT.

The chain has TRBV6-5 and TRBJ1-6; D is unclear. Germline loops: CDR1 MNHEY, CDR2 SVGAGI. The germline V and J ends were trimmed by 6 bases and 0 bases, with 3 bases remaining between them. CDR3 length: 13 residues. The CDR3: CASSSSYNSPLHF. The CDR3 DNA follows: TGTGCCAGCAGCAGCTCCTATAATTCACCCCTCCACTTT.

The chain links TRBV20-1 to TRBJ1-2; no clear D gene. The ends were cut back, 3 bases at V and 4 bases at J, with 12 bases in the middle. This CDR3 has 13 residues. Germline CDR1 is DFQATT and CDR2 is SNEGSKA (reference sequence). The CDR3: CSASSGILYGYTF. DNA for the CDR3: TGCAGTGCTAGTTCGGGAATTCTCTATGGCTACACCTTC.

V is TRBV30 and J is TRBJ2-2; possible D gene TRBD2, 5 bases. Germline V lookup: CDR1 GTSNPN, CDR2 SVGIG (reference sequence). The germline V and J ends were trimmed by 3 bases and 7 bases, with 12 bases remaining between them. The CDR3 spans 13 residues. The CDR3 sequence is CAWRFTGIGELFF. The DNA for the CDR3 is TGTGCCTGGAGATTTACGGGGATCGGGGAGCTGTTTTTT.

The CDR3 sequence: CASSVGRPHPNYEQYF. The CDR3 region has the DNA TGTGCCAGCAGCGTCGGACGGCCCCACCCCAACTACGAGCAGTACTTC. The chain combines TRBV5-4 with TRBJ2-7; D call uncertain. Trimming left V 4 bases short and J 3 bases short, with 20 bases between. CDR3 length: 16 amino acids. The germline V gene encodes CDR1 SGHNT and CDR2 YYREEE (reference sequence).

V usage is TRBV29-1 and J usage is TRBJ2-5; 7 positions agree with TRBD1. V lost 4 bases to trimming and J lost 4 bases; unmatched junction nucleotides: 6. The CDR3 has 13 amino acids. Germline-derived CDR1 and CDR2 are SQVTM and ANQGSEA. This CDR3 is CSVGQGRGETQYF. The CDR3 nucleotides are TGCAGCGTTGGACAGGGTAGGGGAGAGACCCAGTACTTC.